The source of this T cell receptor beta chain is a study of cytomegalovirus exposure and HLA in healthy donors. Study observations and caveats: Near-uniform donor sequencing depth was presumed by presence/absence analyses.

The PCR used 60 Vbeta and 13 Jbeta primers. Using immunoSEQ multiplex PCR, the repertoire was profiled, and TCRdb retains in-frame clones only, with some absent. In the table there are approximately 170,000 clones, 75% to 90% of which are singletons. As regards this clone: Its antigen is as yet unknown.

Trimming took off 1 base at V and 0 bases at J, with 10 bases between the two ends. In germline, CDR1 is PRHDT, CDR2 FYEKMQ (reference sequence). The CDR3 sequence is 15 residues long. The receptor was derived from a boy under 10 years old in good health and CMV-seronegative. Material for sequencing was PBMCs. This chain links TRBV13 with TRBJ2-7; D gene ambiguous. CDR3 in amino acids: CASSLVRSTSYEQYF. The CDR3 DNA reads as TGTGCCAGCAGCTTAGTGAGATCTACCTCCTACGAGCAGTACTTC.